This T cell receptor (beta chain) was captured in a study of glioma-infiltrating T cells. In its sample, this clonotype was seen many times. Using RNA template, CDR3s of TCR alpha and beta were amplified with iRepertoire arm-PCR. One entry per CDR3 protein, called by TCRdb with MiXCR from the multiplex PCR reads. The sample includes 100,000 to 150,000 distinct CDR3 sequences, roughly 23% of them seen just once. V lost 4 bases and J lost 3, with 6 bases in between. This CDR3 spans 12 amino acids. From germline, CDR1 is MNHEY and CDR2 SVGEGT. Sequences were obtained from glioma tissue, nonneoplastic brain tissue, or PBMCs (not recorded which). V and J are TRBV6-2 or TRBV6-3 and TRBJ1-2, with unresolved D. The receptor was isolated from a human donor with low-grade glioma or glioblastoma, undergoing nonglioma brain surgery, or in good health (not recorded which). CDR3 in DNA: TGTGCCAGCAGTTTGTTGGACTATGGCTACACCTTC. It translates to CASSLLDYGYTF.